The clone carrying this TCR beta chain has ten or more counts. The antigen is unknown. The investigators amplified TCR beta CDR3 regions from RNA transcripts. Carried out on the TCR CDR3, a first-round RT-PCR used the HTBI primer set. Each CDR3 protein is one row after TCRdb ran MiXCR on the multiplex PCR reads. The sample carries 250,000 to 300,000 distinct CDR3 sequences, 15% to 20% recorded once. V lost 5 bases, J lost 9 bases, and 17 bases lay in between. The CDR3 sequence is 15 residues long. These data come from a study of T cells in Graves' hyperthyroidism and ophthalmopathy. Points from the study as a whole: The authors' 13 V-J model separated ophthalmopathy from stable hyperthyroidism. With a median lead of around 5.9 months before onset, the model predicted ophthalmopathy.

The authors obtained PBMCs from over 8 ml of fresh peripheral blood. The J gene is TRBJ1-6, the V gene TRBV12-3 or TRBV12-4, with D possibly being TRBD1 (6 bases). The sample consisted of blood. This clonotype was obtained from a man aged 45-65 years with Graves' ophthalmopathy. The DNA for the CDR3 is TGTGCCAGCAGTGACTACAGGGCTGACCCTTCACCCCTCCACTTT. Translating it yields CASSDYRADPSPLHF.